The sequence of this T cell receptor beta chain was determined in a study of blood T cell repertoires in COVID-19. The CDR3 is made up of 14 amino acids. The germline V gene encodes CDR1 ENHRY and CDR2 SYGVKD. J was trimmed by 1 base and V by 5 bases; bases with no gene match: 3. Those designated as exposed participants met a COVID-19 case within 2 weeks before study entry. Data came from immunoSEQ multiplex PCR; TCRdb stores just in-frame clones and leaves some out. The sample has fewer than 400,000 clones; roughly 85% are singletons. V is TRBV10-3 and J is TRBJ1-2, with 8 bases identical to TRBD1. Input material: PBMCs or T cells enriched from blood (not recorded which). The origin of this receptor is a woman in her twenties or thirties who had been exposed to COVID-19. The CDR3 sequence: CAISTTGDNYGYTF. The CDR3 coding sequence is TGTGCCATCAGTACGACAGGGGATAACTATGGCTACACCTTC.